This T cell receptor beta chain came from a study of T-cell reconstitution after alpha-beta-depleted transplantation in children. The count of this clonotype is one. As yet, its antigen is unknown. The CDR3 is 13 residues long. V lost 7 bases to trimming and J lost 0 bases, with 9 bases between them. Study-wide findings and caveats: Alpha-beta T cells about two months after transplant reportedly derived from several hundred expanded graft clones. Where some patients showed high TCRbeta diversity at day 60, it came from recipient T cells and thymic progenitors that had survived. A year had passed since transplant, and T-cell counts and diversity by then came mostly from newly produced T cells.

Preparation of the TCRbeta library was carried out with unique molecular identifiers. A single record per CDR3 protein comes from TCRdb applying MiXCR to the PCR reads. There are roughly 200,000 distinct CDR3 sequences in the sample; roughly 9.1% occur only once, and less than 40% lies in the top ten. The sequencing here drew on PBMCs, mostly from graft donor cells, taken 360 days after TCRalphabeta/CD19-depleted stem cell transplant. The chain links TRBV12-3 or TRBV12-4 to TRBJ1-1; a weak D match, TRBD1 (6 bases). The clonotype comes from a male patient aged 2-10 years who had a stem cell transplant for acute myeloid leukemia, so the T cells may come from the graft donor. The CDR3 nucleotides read TGTGCCAGCACCGGACAGTTGAACACTGAAGCTTTCTTT. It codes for CASTGQLNTEAFF.